These 18 T cell receptor beta chains share one sample of origin, sequenced in a study of OX40 agonist ivuxolimab in advanced cancers. TCRdb's table, derived via immunoSEQ multiplex PCR, lists solely in-frame clones and lacks some. The repertoire consists of 65,000 to 85,000 clones, with more than 80% occurring once and the leading ten covering about 2.3%. The material sequenced was CD4+ or CD8+ T cells sorted from blood, taken in a trial of the OX40 agonist ivuxolimab. The receptors come from an adult with an advanced solid tumor such as melanoma, head and neck, liver or kidney cancer.

The V call is TRBV7-2, the J call TRBJ1-5, with D unresolved. The CDR3 is 15 residues long. Per the germline V gene, CDR1 is SGHTA and CDR2 is FQGNSA. V lost 1 base to trimming and J lost 2 bases, with 9 bases between them. CDR3 protein: CASSLESGGNQPQHF. DNA for the CDR3: TGTGCCAGCAGCTTAGAATCCGGGGGCAATCAGCCCCAGCATTTT.

This chain uses TRBV7-3 with TRBJ2-1; D is uncertain. This CDR3 is 10 amino acids long. Germline loops: CDR1 SGHTA, CDR2 FQGTGA. Trimming shortened V by 5 bases and J by 9 bases, and 5 bases separated the two germline ends. Written as DNA, the CDR3 is TGTGCCAGCAGCCGGCCTGAGCAGTTCTTC. Translated, it gives CASSRPEQFF.

The chain joins TRBV11-1 to TRBJ2-2, with D maybe TRBD2 (5 bases). This CDR3 has 17 amino acids. Germline CDR1 and CDR2: SGHAT and FQDESV (reference sequence). V was trimmed by 4 bases and J by 1 base, leaving 16 bases between them. The CDR3, as DNA: TGTGCCAGCAGCTCCTTGGCAGAGGGCTGGAACACCGGGGAGCTGTTTTTT. Amino acid sequence: CASSSLAEGWNTGELFF.

This clone was seen a handful of times. The J gene is TRBJ1-4, the V gene TRBV28; D not certain. The germline gives CDR1 MDHEN, CDR2 SYDVKM. The CDR3 length is 14 residues. Trimming shortened V by 2 bases and J by 10 bases, and 14 bases separated the two germline ends. The CDR3 here is CASSLTPQVGKLFF. The DNA of the CDR3 is TGTGCCAGCAGTTTAACACCTCAAGTCGGAAAACTGTTTTTT.

The chain recombines TRBV6-1 with TRBJ1-6; D gene ambiguous. Looked up from germline, CDR1 is MNHNS and CDR2 is SASEGT. V was pared by 3 bases and J by 8 bases, with 17 bases between. The CDR3 is made up of 16 amino acids. The CDR3 here is CASSEERLGIDSPLHF. CDR3 DNA sequence: TGTGCCAGCAGTGAGGAAAGGTTGGGCATCGATTCACCCCTCCACTTT.

The J gene is TRBJ2-3, the V gene TRBV5-1; D unresolved. CDR1 is SGHRS and CDR2 is YFSETQ in the germline V gene. The V end lost 4 bases, the J end lost 6 bases, and 15 bases lay between the germline ends. CDR3 length equals 14 residues. The CDR3: CASSPVAPPDTQYF. The CDR3 nucleotides are TGCGCCAGCAGCCCGGTGGCCCCGCCCGATACGCAGTATTTT.

The chain combines TRBV5-4 with TRBJ1-6; TRBD1 might be the D (5 bases). Germline V lookup: CDR1 SGHNT, CDR2 YYREEE (reference sequence). The CDR3 extends over 14 amino acids. The V end was cut by 3 bases, the J end by 6 bases, with 10 bases between. The CDR3 spells CASSSGLINSPLHF. In DNA, the CDR3 is TGTGCCAGCAGCTCGGGACTGATTAATTCACCCCTCCACTTT.

The chain's CDR3 is CAISEWAGNEQFF. DNA of the CDR3: TGTGCCATCAGTGAGTGGGCAGGTAATGAGCAGTTCTTC. The chain recombines TRBV10-3 with TRBJ2-1; D not resolved. The CDR3 contains 13 residues. Per the germline V gene, CDR1 is ENHRY and CDR2 is SYGVKD. The ends were cut back, 1 base at V and 7 bases at J, with 8 bases in the middle.

This clone was seen a few times. This sequence joins TRBV28 and TRBJ1-4; D is uncertain. Germline V gene lookup returns CDR1 MDHEN and CDR2 SYDVKM. The CDR3 loop spans 15 amino acids. V was clipped by 3 bases and J by 6 bases, with 14 bases between them. CDR3 loop: CASSLRTGRDEKLFF. The CDR3 bases are TGTGCCAGCAGTTTGCGGACTGGAAGAGATGAAAAACTGTTTTTT.

This chain uses TRBV18 with TRBJ2-5, with 7 positions matching TRBD2. Losses at the gene ends were 3 bases for V and 4 bases for J; bases not matched to a gene: 2. The CDR3 sequence is 13 residues long. Germline lookup yields CDR1 KGHSH and CDR2 LQKENI. In DNA, the CDR3 is TGTGCCAGCTCACCCCCGGGAGGAGAGACCCAGTACTTC. This codes for CASSPPGGETQYF. The full variable domain, its missing parts supplied by reference TRBV18 and TRBJ2-5, is NAGVMQNPRHLVRRRGQEARLRCSPMKGHSHVYWYRQLPEEGLKFMVYLQKENIIDESGMPKERFSAEFPKEGPSILRIQQVVRGDSAAYFCASSPPGGETQYFGPGTRLLVL.

V and J are TRBV5-4 and TRBJ2-5, with 12 bases lining up with TRBD1. Germline-derived CDR1 and CDR2 are SGHNT and YYREEE (reference sequence). After removal of 0 bases from V and 3 bases from J, the junction contained 6 bases not matched to a gene. This CDR3 is 17 amino acids long. CDR3: CASSLGGTGGAEETQYF. As DNA, the CDR3 is TGTGCCAGCAGCTTGGGAGGGACAGGGGGCGCAGAAGAGACCCAGTACTTC.

The J gene is TRBJ2-7, the V gene TRBV29-1, with 7 bases that match TRBD1. J lost 2 bases, V lost 3 bases, and 4 bases had no gene match. CDR3 length: 13 residues. Germline values: CDR1 SQVTM, CDR2 ANQGSEA. Here the CDR3 DNA reads TGCAGCGTTGAGGACAGGTCGACCTACGAGCAGTACTTC. This gives the protein CSVEDRSTYEQYF.

The chain joins TRBV10-2 to TRBJ2-2; D ambiguous. The CDR3 covers 11 residues. The V end lost 8 bases, the J end lost 3 bases, and 4 bases lay between the germline ends. Germline values: CDR1 WSHSY, CDR2 SAAADI. The CDR3: CASLYTGELFF. CDR3 bases: TGCGCCAGCCTATACACCGGGGAGCTGTTTTTT.

This clone was recorded only once. The chain employs TRBV14 and TRBJ2-3, with 7 bases identical to TRBD2. Per the germline V gene, CDR1 is SGHDN and CDR2 is FVKESK. Losses at the gene ends were 8 bases for V and 1 base for J; bases not matched to a gene: 6. The CDR3 contains 14 residues. The CDR3 region is CASGLVEGTDTQYF. The CDR3 DNA reads as TGTGCCAGCGGACTAGTTGAGGGCACAGATACGCAGTATTTT.

The genes are TRBV5-5 and TRBJ1-4; D unresolved. Germline V gene data show CDR1 as SGHKS and CDR2 as YYEKEE (reference sequence). The CDR3 runs to 12 residues. Trimming pared 3 bases from V and 0 bases from J, leaving 0 bases between. CDR3 in amino acids: CASSSTNEKLFF. The CDR3 nucleotides are TGTGCCAGCAGCTCAACTAATGAAAAACTGTTTTTT. The full variable domain, rest sourced from reference TRBV5-5 and TRBJ1-4, is DAGVTQSPTHLIKTRGQQVTLRCSPISGHKSVSWYQQVLGQGPQFIFQYYEKEERGRGNFPDRFSARQFPNYSSELNVNALLLGDSALYLCASSSTNEKLFFGSGTQLSVL.

The J gene is TRBJ1-1, the V gene TRBV6-5; a weak D match, TRBD1 (5 bases). The germline V gene has CDR1 MNHEY and CDR2 SVGAGI. V lost 7 bases and J 3 bases, leaving 15 bases between the germline ends. The CDR3 is 14 residues long. The CDR3 DNA is TGTGCCAGCAACTTAAGGGAGGGGTACACTGAAGCTTTCTTT. It is translated as CASNLREGYTEAFF.

This clone has more than one count but fewer than ten. The chain employs TRBV7-9 and TRBJ1-1; D remains ambiguous. Germline V lookup: CDR1 SEHNR, CDR2 FQNEAQ (reference sequence). V lost 1 base, J lost 11 bases, and 17 bases lay in between. The CDR3 length is 14 residues. Here the CDR3 DNA reads TGTGCCAGCAGCTTAGATCCGGCCACAAAGAGGGCTTTCTTT. Residues: CASSLDPATKRAFF.

The chain couples TRBV18 to TRBJ1-1, with no clear D. The V end lost 2 bases, the J end lost 5 bases, and 9 bases lay between the germline ends. This CDR3 is built from 13 residues. Germline-derived CDR1 and CDR2 are KGHSH and LQKENI. The CDR3 here is CASSPMGTTEAFF. The CDR3 DNA reads as TGTGCCAGCTCACCAATGGGTACTACTGAAGCTTTCTTT.